This entry concerns a single TCR beta chain. The V and J ends lost 1 base and 8 bases respectively, with 9 bases between them. Germline CDR1 is SEHNR and CDR2 is FQNEAQ (reference sequence). The CDR3 extends over 14 amino acids. With template switching, a universal primer site was added, and the cDNA carried unique molecular identifiers. TCRdb re-called the 5' RACE reads through MiXCR, storing one row per CDR3 protein. The sample gives about 810,000 distinct CDR3 sequences, 12% of which show up once; about 1.6% is in the top ten. These data are taken from a study of identical twins. Separately, the same data were catalogued under a study of yellow fever vaccine responses in identical twins.

Sample: PBMCs. The sequence was collected from a young woman in good health. The chain couples TRBV7-9 to TRBJ1-6, with D uncertain. Written as DNA, the CDR3 is TGTGCCAGCAGCTTAGGCGTTGGGGATTCACCCCTCCACTTT. Protein product: CASSLGVGDSPLHF.